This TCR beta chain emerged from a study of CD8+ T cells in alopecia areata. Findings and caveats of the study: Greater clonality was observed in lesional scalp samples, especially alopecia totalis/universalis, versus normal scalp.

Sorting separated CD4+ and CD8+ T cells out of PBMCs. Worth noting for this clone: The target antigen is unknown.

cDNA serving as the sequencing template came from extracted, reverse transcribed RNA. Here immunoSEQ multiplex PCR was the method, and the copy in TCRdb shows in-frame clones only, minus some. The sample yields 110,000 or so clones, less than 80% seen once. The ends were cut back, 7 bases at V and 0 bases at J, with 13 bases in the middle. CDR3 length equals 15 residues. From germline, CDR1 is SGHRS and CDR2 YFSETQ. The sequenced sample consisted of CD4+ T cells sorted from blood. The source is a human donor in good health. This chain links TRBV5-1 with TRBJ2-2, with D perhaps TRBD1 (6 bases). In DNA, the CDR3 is TGCGCCAGCGCTAGGGGGACCCCGAACACCGGGGAGCTGTTTTTT. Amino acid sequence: CASARGTPNTGELFF.